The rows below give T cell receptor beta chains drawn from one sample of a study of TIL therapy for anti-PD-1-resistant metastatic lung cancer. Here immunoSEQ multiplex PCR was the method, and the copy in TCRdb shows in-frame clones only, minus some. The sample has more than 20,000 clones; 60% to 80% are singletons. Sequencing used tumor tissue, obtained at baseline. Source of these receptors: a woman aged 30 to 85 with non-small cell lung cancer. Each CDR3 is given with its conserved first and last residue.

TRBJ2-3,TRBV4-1,CASSQVPGSSDTQYF
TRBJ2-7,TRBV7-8,CASSLKGTSGRGAYEQYF
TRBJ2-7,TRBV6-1,CASGELGTALYF
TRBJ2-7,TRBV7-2,CASRATSGSGEQYF
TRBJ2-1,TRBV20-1,CSASLEWEQFF
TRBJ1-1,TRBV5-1,CASSLALNTEAFF
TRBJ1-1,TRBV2,CASSLGDRVNTEAFF
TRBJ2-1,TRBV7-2,CASSLQGPNEQFF
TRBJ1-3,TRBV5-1,CASSLSPGQGAYTIYF
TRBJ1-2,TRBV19,CASRRGRGRVQAYGYTF
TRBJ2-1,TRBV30,CAWSANFEQFF
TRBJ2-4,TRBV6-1,CASDRGNIQYF
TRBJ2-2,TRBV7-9,CASSPGGWWELTGELFF
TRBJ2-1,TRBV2,CASSVNNEQFF
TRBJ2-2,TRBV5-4,CASSTGTGGAGELFF
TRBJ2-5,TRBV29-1,CSVASGNVETQYF